The 32 T cell receptor beta chains in this list originate from one sample, sequenced in a study of human T cells and chemical hapten exposure. Time point given: patch test 2, 6 weeks after DPC sensitization. Treatment defined: therapeutic diphenylcyclopropenone sensitization with weekly scalp DPC. From the RACE reads, TCRdb called clonotypes with MiXCR, one entry per CDR3 protein. The sample lists around 130,000 distinct CDR3 sequences, over 9.5% occurring once. The specimen comprised whole blood, sampled in connection with sensitization to the hapten diphenylcyclopropenone (DPC). Every receptor here comes from a woman aged 45-65 years with alopecia areata. Some clones in this sample may be carry-over from other donors' samples.

In its sample, this clonotype was seen a few times. The chain joins TRBV5-1 to TRBJ1-1; D unclear. The CDR3 runs 15 residues. With 2 bases removed from V and 1 base from J, the gap between germline ends came to 12 bases. Per germline, CDR1 SGHRS and CDR2 YFSETQ. CDR3 amino acids: CASSFQPAGNTEAFF. In DNA, the CDR3 is TGCGCCAGCAGCTTCCAACCAGCGGGGAACACTGAAGCTTTCTTT.

Many counts were recorded for this clonotype. The CDR3 is CASSEQGRRGYTF. The DNA for the CDR3 is TGTGCCAGCAGTGAACAGGGGCGCCGGGGCTACACCTTC. The chain couples TRBV6-1 to TRBJ1-2, with a tentative D call TRBD1 (6 bases). Germline V lookup: CDR1 MNHNS, CDR2 SASEGT. Trimming cost V 2 bases and J 8 bases, with 12 bases left between them. This CDR3 has 13 residues.

The chain joins TRBV5-1 to TRBJ2-2; D possibly corresponds to TRBD1 (5 bases). Germline V gene data show CDR1 as SGHRS and CDR2 as YFSETQ. V lost 6 bases and J lost 2, with 14 bases in between. The CDR3 consists of 15 residues. The CDR3 nucleotides are TGCGCCAGCAACTTATTACAGGAAAACACCGGGGAGCTGTTTTTT. The encoded protein is CASNLLQENTGELFF.

V usage is TRBV7-2 and J usage is TRBJ2-5; a weak D match, TRBD2 (5 bases). The V and J ends lost 3 bases and 1 base respectively, with 9 bases between them. This CDR3 comprises 14 residues. Per germline, CDR1 SGHTA and CDR2 FQGNSA. CDR3 sequence reads: CASSFGKGQETQYF. The CDR3 DNA follows: TGTGCCAGCAGCTTCGGGAAGGGCCAAGAGACCCAGTACTTC. Full variable domain (missing parts from reference TRBV7-2 and TRBJ2-5): GAGVSQSPSNKVTEKGKDVELRCDPISGHTALYWYRQSLGQGLEFLIYFQGNSAPDKSGLPSDRFSAERTGGSVSTLTIQRTQQEDSAVYLCASSFGKGQETQYFGPGTRLLVL.

The rearrangement joins TRBV28 to TRBJ2-1; 11 bases match TRBD2. This CDR3 contains 15 residues. Germline-derived CDR1 and CDR2 are MDHEN and SYDVKM. V dropped 5 bases and J dropped 14; count of bases not matched to a gene: 14. For the CDR3, the DNA is TGTGCCAGCAGTCTCACTAGCGGGAGCGCCCTCAACGAGTTCTTC. Translated: CASSLTSGSALNEFF.

On this clonotype itself: Germline is not matched at one junction end, which may reflect a read error. The chain carries TRBV7-8 and TRBJ1-1; TRBD1 is a possible D gene (5 bases). The CDR3 is made up of 14 amino acids. Per germline, CDR1 SGHVS and CDR2 FQNEAQ. CDR3 in DNA: TGTGACAGCAGCTCGGACACTTGGGACACTGAAGCTTTCTTT. It codes for CDSSSDTWDTEAFF.

The table lists this clonotype with a few counts. The chain recombines TRBV7-2 with TRBJ2-3, with 10 bases identical to TRBD2. V trimming: 5 bases; J trimming: 6 bases; junction bases outside the gene matches: 8. CDR1 is SGHTA, CDR2 FQGNSA, per germline. This CDR3 is built from 15 residues. The CDR3 nucleotides read TGTGCCAGCAGCCCGAGCGGGAGGGCCGACGATACGCAGTATTTT. Protein sequence: CASSPSGRADDTQYF.

This clonotype showed up many times. The chain carries TRBV28 and TRBJ2-2, with D perhaps matching TRBD1 or TRBD2 (5 bases each). Germline V gene lookup returns CDR1 MDHEN and CDR2 SYDVKM. CDR3 length: 15 amino acids. V lost 2 bases, J lost 5 bases, and 12 bases lay in between. DNA for the CDR3: TGTGCCAGCAGTTTAGGGGGAGTCGATACCGGGGAGCTGTTTTTT. As protein: CASSLGGVDTGELFF.

This clonotype was seen many times. The J gene is TRBJ2-3, the V gene TRBV12-3 or TRBV12-4, with TRBD2 matching 7 bases. V lost 2 bases, J lost 5 bases, and 1 base stayed unmatched. The CDR3 contains 13 residues. This CDR3 reads CASSLREGDTQYF. The CDR3 coding sequence is TGTGCCAGCAGTTTAAGGGAGGGAGATACGCAGTATTTT.

This sequence joins TRBV29-1 and TRBJ2-5; D is ambiguous. In germline, CDR1 is SQVTM, CDR2 ANQGSEA. The germline V and J ends were trimmed by 4 bases and 4 bases, with 13 bases remaining between them. This CDR3 has 13 residues. The CDR3 DNA is TGCAGCGTTGTTTTCCCGGAGTTAGAGACCCAGTACTTC. The encoded protein is CSVVFPELETQYF.

The V and J genes are TRBV29-1 and TRBJ1-2; 7 bases are shared with TRBD1. Germline assignment: CDR1 SQVTM and CDR2 ANQGSEA. The CDR3 runs to 14 residues. The ends lost 4 bases at V and 4 bases at J; junction bases unmatched: 9. The CDR3 is CSVGGTVSPYGYTF. The DNA of the CDR3 is TGCAGCGTTGGCGGGACAGTCTCCCCCTATGGCTACACCTTC.

The chain has TRBV19 and TRBJ2-7; 11 nucleotides match TRBD2. V shed 1 base, J shed 2 bases, and the junction held 4 bases outside the gene matches. This CDR3 is 16 amino acids long. Germline V gene data show CDR1 as LNHDA and CDR2 as SQIVND (reference sequence). The CDR3 reads CASSIGGTSGTYEQYF. DNA of the CDR3: TGTGCCAGTAGTATAGGGGGGACTAGCGGAACCTACGAGCAGTACTTC.

This clonotype appeared a few times. The chain joins TRBV28 to TRBJ1-5; the D is unclear. The length of the CDR3 is 14 residues. Trimming shortened V by 4 bases and J by 7 bases, and 14 bases separated the two germline ends. Germline CDR1 and CDR2: MDHEN and SYDVKM. CDR3 sequence (DNA): TGTGCCAGCAGTTCTACAAACGCGGTGCAGCCCCAGCATTTT. This gives the protein CASSSTNAVQPQHF.

There are many counts of this clonotype. V usage is TRBV4-2 and J usage is TRBJ2-3; 7 bases are shared with TRBD2. V gave up 0 bases and J gave up 1 base; unmatched junction bases: 4. In germline, CDR1 is LGHNA, CDR2 YNFKEQ. The CDR3 is 16 amino acids. The CDR3 here is CASSQEVAGGTDTQYF. In DNA form, the CDR3 reads TGTGCCAGCAGCCAAGAAGTGGCGGGGGGCACAGATACGCAGTATTTT.

This clonotype was picked up many times. The CDR3 DNA reads TGCAGCGCCTCCTCCCGGGACAGCTCCTACGAGCAGTACTTC. Residues: CSASSRDSSYEQYF. J is TRBJ2-7 and V is TRBV29-1; 7 bases fit TRBD1. Germline CDR1 SQVTM, CDR2 ANQGSEA. J lost 0 bases, V lost 7 bases, and 9 bases had no gene match. This CDR3 is 14 amino acids long.

This chain uses TRBV5-1 with TRBJ2-2; TRBD2 might be the D (6 bases). V was trimmed by 0 bases and J by 4 bases, leaving 10 bases between them. Germline V lookup: CDR1 SGHRS, CDR2 YFSETQ. The CDR3 contains 15 residues. The CDR3 sequence: CASSLVGGVTGELFF. The CDR3, as DNA: TGCGCCAGCAGCTTGGTGGGAGGTGTCACCGGGGAGCTGTTTTTT.

This clonotype was seen repeatedly, ten times or more. The V and J genes are TRBV7-8 and TRBJ1-4; no clear D gene. Trimming took off 3 bases at V and 0 bases at J, with 5 bases between the two ends. The CDR3 loop spans 14 amino acids. CDR1 and CDR2 from the germline V gene are SGHVS and FQNEAQ. CDR3 residues: CASSFSATNEKLFF. CDR3 DNA: TGTGCCAGCAGCTTTTCGGCAACTAATGAAAAACTGTTTTTT.

V gene TRBV28 combines with J gene TRBJ2-3, with D possibly being TRBD2 (5 bases). Germline lookup yields CDR1 MDHEN and CDR2 SYDVKM. V gave up 5 bases and J gave up 8 bases, with 11 bases separating them. This CDR3 spans 12 amino acids. CDR3 in amino acids: CASSLTISTQYF. CDR3 nucleotides: TGTGCCAGCAGTCTGACTATCTCTACGCAGTATTTT.

This clonotype appeared a few times. The CDR3 coding sequence is TGTGCCAGCAGCTTGGCCGTCGGGGACAGGGATCCCTACGAGCAGTACTTC. The encoded protein is CASSLAVGDRDPYEQYF. This chain connects TRBV5-4 to TRBJ2-7; 9 positions match TRBD1. The germline gives CDR1 SGHNT, CDR2 YYREEE (reference sequence). The CDR3 totals 17 residues. V was pared by 0 bases and J by 2 bases, with 9 bases of the junction left unmatched.

This clonotype was counted ten times or more. The V and J genes are TRBV2 and TRBJ1-5; unclear D gene. Trimming removed 8 bases at V and 0 bases at J, with 14 bases between. Germline V lookup: CDR1 SNHLY, CDR2 FYNNEI. The CDR3 runs 15 residues. Here the CDR3 DNA reads TGTGCCAGCGTGTCGGACCAAATTAGCAATCAGCCCCAGCATTTT. Translated, it gives CASVSDQISNQPQHF. Variable domain in full (rest from reference TRBV2 and TRBJ1-5): EPEVTQTPSHQVTQMGQEVILRCVPISNHLYFYWYRQILGQKVEFLVSFYNNEISEKSEIFDDQFSVERPDGSNFTLKIRSTKLEDSAMYFCASVSDQISNQPQHFGDGTRLSIL.

This clonotype turned up a few times. This chain uses TRBV7-2 with TRBJ2-7; 8 bases line up with TRBD2. This CDR3 has 15 amino acids. Germline V CDR1 and CDR2: SGHTA, FQGNSA. V shed 3 bases and J 6 bases; nucleotides not matched to a gene: 10. CDR3 DNA sequence: TGTGCCAGCAGCTTGAGCGGGAGAGCCCCCGCCGAGCAGTACTTC. Residues: CASSLSGRAPAEQYF.

This clonotype was detected ten times or more. The CDR3 is CASSLGGMKYF. The CDR3 region has the DNA TGTGCCAGCAGCTTGGGAGGGATGAAGTATTTT. The V and J genes are TRBV11-2 and TRBJ2-3, with 7 bases aligning to TRBD2. This CDR3 is built from 11 residues. Germline trimming cut 3 bases from V and 13 bases from J; bases unmatched to any gene: 4. Germline assignment: CDR1 SGHAT and CDR2 FQNNGV.

This clonotype occurred a few times. The chain links TRBV6-6 to TRBJ1-5, with 12 bases aligning to TRBD1. Looked up from germline, CDR1 is MNHNY and CDR2 is SVGAGI (reference sequence). This CDR3 contains 17 residues. V gave up 4 bases and J gave up 3 bases; unmatched junction bases: 7. CDR3 amino acids: CASSSYGTGGFNQPQHF. In DNA form, the CDR3 reads TGTGCCAGCAGTTCCTACGGGACAGGGGGCTTCAATCAGCCCCAGCATTTT.

To note about this clonotype: A clone one base away is much larger, so this may be a read error. J is TRBJ2-7 and V is TRBV12-3 or TRBV12-4, with D tentatively TRBD2 (5 bases). The CDR3 runs 15 residues. Trimming stripped 6 bases from V and 4 bases from J, with 19 bases between. The chain's CDR3 is CASSSVSGLEYEQYF. The DNA for the CDR3 is TGTGCCAGCAGCTCAGTATCGGGATTGGAGTACGAGCAGTACTTC.

The gene calls are TRBV5-1 and TRBJ2-3; a weak D match, TRBD2 (5 bases). The germline CDR1 and CDR2 sequences are SGHRS and YFSETQ. The CDR3 runs 15 residues. V lost 0 bases, J lost 0 bases, and 8 bases lay in between. This chain's CDR3 is CASSLVRTSTDTQYF. DNA for the CDR3: TGCGCCAGCAGCTTGGTGAGGACTAGCACAGATACGCAGTATTTT.

This clonotype was found a few times. V usage is TRBV19 and J usage is TRBJ1-2; 8 bases map to TRBD1. The V and J ends lost 1 base and 7 bases, in that order; junction bases with no gene match: 5. The length of the CDR3 is 14 residues. Looked up from germline, CDR1 is LNHDA and CDR2 is SQIVND (reference sequence). The CDR3 sequence: CASSIGRDRSGYTF. For the CDR3, the DNA is TGTGCCAGTAGTATAGGGAGGGACAGGAGTGGCTACACCTTC.

The chain carries TRBV6-1 and TRBJ2-1, with D maybe TRBD2 (6 bases). CDR3 length: 12 amino acids. Germline V lookup: CDR1 MNHNS, CDR2 SASEGT. V was cut by 11 bases and J by 8 bases, with 16 bases left in between. CDR3 residues: CASREFGYEQFF. CDR3 nucleotides: TGTGCCTCTCGGGAGTTCGGGTATGAGCAGTTCTTC.

This chain connects TRBV27 to TRBJ2-7; no clear D gene. Germline CDR1 reads MNHEY; CDR2 reads SMNVEV (reference sequence). The CDR3 runs 14 residues. V lost 2 bases and J 3 bases, leaving 11 bases between the germline ends. The CDR3 DNA is TGTGCCAGCAGTTTAGGGTTCTCTTACTACGAGCAGTACTTC. It translates to CASSLGFSYYEQYF.

This clonotype has at least ten counts. The chain joins TRBV29-1 to TRBJ1-3; tentative D call: TRBD1 (5 bases). Trimming took off 5 bases at V and 4 bases at J, with 15 bases between the two ends. The germline V gene has CDR1 SQVTM and CDR2 ANQGSEA. The CDR3 totals 14 residues. The chain's CDR3 is CSVQPGTHGNTIYF. The CDR3 DNA reads as TGCAGCGTTCAACCCGGGACTCACGGAAACACCATATATTTT.

This clonotype was counted only a few times. The genes are TRBV20-1 and TRBJ2-1, with D unclear. Germline V gene data show CDR1 as DFQATT and CDR2 as SNEGSKA (reference sequence). The V and J ends lost 0 bases and 6 bases respectively, with 6 bases between them. CDR3 length: 12 residues. This CDR3 reads CSAREDGNEQFF. In DNA form, the CDR3 reads TGCAGTGCTAGAGAGGATGGCAATGAGCAGTTCTTC.

This clonotype appeared many times. This chain links TRBV7-3 with TRBJ2-6, with D tentatively TRBD2 (7 bases). Germline values: CDR1 SGHTA, CDR2 FQGTGA. The CDR3 runs to 17 residues. Trimming took off 1 base at V and 0 bases at J, with 10 bases between the two ends. The CDR3 DNA sequence: TGTGCCAGCAGCTTAAGGGGGGGCCGCTCTGGGGCCAACGTCCTGACTTTC. It codes for CASSLRGGRSGANVLTF.

This clonotype was seen repeatedly, ten times or more. The gene calls are TRBV7-2 and TRBJ2-7; TRBD1 aligns across 8 bases. The CDR3 totals 14 residues. V lost 5 bases to trimming and J lost 0 bases; unmatched junction nucleotides: 3. CDR1 and CDR2 (germline): SGHTA, FQGNSA. CDR3 nucleotide sequence: TGTGCCAGCAGCCGCACAGGGGGCTCCTACGAGCAGTACTTC. This encodes CASSRTGGSYEQYF. Together with reference TRBV7-2 and TRBJ2-7, the CDR3 gives the full variable domain: GAGVSQSPSNKVTEKGKDVELRCDPISGHTALYWYRQSLGQGLEFLIYFQGNSAPDKSGLPSDRFSAERTGGSVSTLTIQRTQQEDSAVYLCASSRTGGSYEQYFGPGTRLTVT.